This T cell receptor (beta chain) appears in the sequencing data of a study of T cells after yellow fever vaccination. Study overall: The fractions with low cell numbers were processed using SMART-Seq v4 Ultra Low Input. Findings of the study overall: Abundant clonotypes from the bulk population could have been carried over as contaminants into FACS-sorted repertoires.

TCRdb analysed the 5' RACE reads with MiXCR anew, one entry per CDR3 protein. The sample lists roughly 500,000 distinct CDR3 sequences, roughly 21% occurring once. Germline V lookup: CDR1 DFQATT, CDR2 SNEGSKA (reference sequence). The CDR3 runs 16 residues. V shed 6 bases and J shed 1 base, with 21 bases lying between them. Worth noting for this clonotype: The target antigen is unknown.

This chain links TRBV20-1 with TRBJ1-1; D remains ambiguous. This material consisted of PBMCs, taken 15 days after the yellow fever booster vaccination. The receptor's source is a man aged 25-40 years who received the YFV17D yellow fever vaccine. CDR3 protein: CSAIRSRRNPNTEAFF. The DNA for the CDR3 is TGCAGTGCCATAAGGAGCAGGCGAAACCCGAACACTGAAGCTTTCTTT.